The T cell receptor (beta chain) described here comes from a study of technical replicates of blood from a few donors. Germline V gene sequence: CDR1 MDHEN, CDR2 SYDVKM. The CDR3 runs 13 residues. V lost 8 bases to trimming and J lost 4 bases, with 15 bases between them. The repertoire was sequenced with immunoSEQ multiplex PCR; TCRdb's copy has only in-frame clones and lacks some. This sample has 65,000 to 85,000 clones, with around 90% found just once. The specimen sequenced was T cells isolated from PBMCs. The receptor's source is a human donor in good health. The rearrangement joins TRBV28 to TRBJ2-7; D is perhaps TRBD1 (5 bases). CDR3 protein: CASRLRGPYEQYF. In DNA, the CDR3 is TGTGCCAGCCGACTTAGGGGTCCTTACGAGCAGTACTTC.